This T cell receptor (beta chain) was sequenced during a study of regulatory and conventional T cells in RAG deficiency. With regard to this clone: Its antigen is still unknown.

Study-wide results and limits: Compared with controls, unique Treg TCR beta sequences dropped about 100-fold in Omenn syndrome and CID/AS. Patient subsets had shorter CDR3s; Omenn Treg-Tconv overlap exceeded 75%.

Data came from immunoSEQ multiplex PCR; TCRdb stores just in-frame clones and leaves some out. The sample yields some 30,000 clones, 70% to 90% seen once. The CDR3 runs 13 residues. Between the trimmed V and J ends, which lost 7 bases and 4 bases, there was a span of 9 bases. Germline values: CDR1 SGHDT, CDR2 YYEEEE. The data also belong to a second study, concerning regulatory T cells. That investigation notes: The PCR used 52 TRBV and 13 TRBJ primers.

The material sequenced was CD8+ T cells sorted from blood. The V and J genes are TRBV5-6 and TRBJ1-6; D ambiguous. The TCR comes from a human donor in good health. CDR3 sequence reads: CASGGRYNSPLHF. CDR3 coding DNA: TGTGCCAGCGGTGGCAGATATAATTCACCCCTCCACTTT.